The present entry profiles one TCR beta chain with its context. This CDR3 is built from 15 residues. Germline CDR1 reads LGHNA; CDR2 reads YSLEER. Trimming cost V 0 bases and J 5 bases, with 8 bases left between them. This sample is drawn from a study of blood T cell repertoires in COVID-19. Authors' methods: How many nucleated cells were present was estimated from reference gene primer amplification. Data came from immunoSEQ multiplex PCR; TCRdb stores just in-frame clones and leaves some out. D and trimming were read from the DNA, whereas the V and J calls and clone size are those reported in that table. The sample comprises around 250,000 clones, roughly 86% of which are singletons, and 7.1% rests with the top ten.

Sequencing input: peripheral blood. This TCR was recovered from a woman in her sixties or seventies with active or convalescent COVID-19. This sequence joins TRBV4-3 and TRBJ1-6, with D unclear. CDR3 DNA: TGCGCCAGCAGCCAAGAATACAGAGATAATTCACCCCTCCACTTT. Residues: CASSQEYRDNSPLHF.